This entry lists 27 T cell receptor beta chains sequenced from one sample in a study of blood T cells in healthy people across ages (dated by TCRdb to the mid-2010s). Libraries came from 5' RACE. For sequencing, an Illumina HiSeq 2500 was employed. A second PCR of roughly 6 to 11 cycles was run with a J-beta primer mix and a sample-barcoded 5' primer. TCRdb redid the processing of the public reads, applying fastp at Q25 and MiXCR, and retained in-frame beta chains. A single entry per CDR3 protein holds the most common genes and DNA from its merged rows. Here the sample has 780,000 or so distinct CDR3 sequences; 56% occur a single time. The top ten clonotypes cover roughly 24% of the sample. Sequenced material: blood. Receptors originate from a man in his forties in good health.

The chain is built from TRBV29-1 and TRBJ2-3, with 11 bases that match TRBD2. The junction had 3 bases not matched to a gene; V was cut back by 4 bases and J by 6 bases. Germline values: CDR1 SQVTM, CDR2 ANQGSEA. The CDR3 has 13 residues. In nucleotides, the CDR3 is TGCAGCGTTGGGACTAGCGGGCGGGATACGCAGTATTTT. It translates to CSVGTSGRDTQYF.

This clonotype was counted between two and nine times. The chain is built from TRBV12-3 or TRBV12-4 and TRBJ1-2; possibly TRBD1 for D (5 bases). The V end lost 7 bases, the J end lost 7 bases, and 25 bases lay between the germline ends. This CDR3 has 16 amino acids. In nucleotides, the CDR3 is TGTGCCAGCACCATTGAGGGACGGGGGGGAGACGCTGGCTACACCTTC. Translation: CASTIEGRGGDAGYTF.

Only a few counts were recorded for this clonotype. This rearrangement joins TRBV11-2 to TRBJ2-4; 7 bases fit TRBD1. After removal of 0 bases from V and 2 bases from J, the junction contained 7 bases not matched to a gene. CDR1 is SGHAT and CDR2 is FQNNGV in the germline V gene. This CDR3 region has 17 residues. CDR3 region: CASSLDRARGTKNIQYF. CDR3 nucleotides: TGTGCCAGCAGCTTAGATCGGGCCAGGGGGACCAAAAACATTCAGTACTTC.

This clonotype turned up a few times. The CDR3 sequence is CASSLDSLYADAKNIQYF. The CDR3 DNA follows: TGTGCCAGCAGCTTGGACAGTCTTTATGCTGACGCCAAAAACATTCAGTACTTC. The chain carries TRBV5-5 and TRBJ2-4; no clear D gene. The CDR3 runs to 18 residues. Trimming pared 0 bases from V and 1 base from J, leaving 17 bases between. Per germline, CDR1 SGHKS and CDR2 YYEKEE (reference sequence).

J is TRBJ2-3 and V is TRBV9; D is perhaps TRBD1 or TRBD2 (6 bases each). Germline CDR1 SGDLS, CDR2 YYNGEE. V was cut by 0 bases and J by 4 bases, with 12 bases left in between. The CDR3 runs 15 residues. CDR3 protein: CASSVGEGDSDTQYF. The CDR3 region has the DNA TGTGCCAGCAGCGTAGGAGAGGGGGACTCAGATACGCAGTATTTT.

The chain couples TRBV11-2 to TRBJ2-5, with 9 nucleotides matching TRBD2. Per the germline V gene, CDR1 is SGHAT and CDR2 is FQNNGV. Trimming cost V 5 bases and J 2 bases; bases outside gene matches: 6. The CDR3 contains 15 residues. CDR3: CASSLAGSLQETQYF. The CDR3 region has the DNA TGTGCCAGCAGCCTAGCGGGGTCACTACAAGAGACCCAGTACTTC.

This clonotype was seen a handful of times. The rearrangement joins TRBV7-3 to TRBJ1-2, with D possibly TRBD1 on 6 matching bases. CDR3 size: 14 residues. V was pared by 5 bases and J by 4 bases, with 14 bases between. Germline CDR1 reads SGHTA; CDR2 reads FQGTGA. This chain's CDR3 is CASSQGLGAYGYTF. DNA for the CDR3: TGTGCCAGCAGCCAAGGTCTGGGGGCCTATGGCTACACCTTC. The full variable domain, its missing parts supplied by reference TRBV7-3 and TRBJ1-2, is GAGVSQTPSNKVTEKGKYVELRCDPISGHTALYWYRQSLGQGPEFLIYFQGTGAADDSGLPNDRFFAVRPEGSVSTLKIQRTERGDSAVYLCASSQGLGAYGYTFGSGTRLTVV.

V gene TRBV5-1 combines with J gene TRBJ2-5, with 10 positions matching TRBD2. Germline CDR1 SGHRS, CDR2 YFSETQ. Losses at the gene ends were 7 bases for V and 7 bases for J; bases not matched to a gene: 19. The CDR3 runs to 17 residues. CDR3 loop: CASATGVAGGNSATQYF. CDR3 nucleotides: TGCGCCAGCGCTACGGGGGTAGCGGGAGGCAATTCGGCGACCCAGTACTTC.

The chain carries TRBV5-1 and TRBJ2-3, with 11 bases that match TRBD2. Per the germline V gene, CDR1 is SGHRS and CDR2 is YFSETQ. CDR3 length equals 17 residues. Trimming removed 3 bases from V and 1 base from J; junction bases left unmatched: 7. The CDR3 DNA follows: TGCGCCAGCAGCTCTAGCGGGAGGCCCAATCGCACAGATACGCAGTATTTT. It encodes CASSSSGRPNRTDTQYF.

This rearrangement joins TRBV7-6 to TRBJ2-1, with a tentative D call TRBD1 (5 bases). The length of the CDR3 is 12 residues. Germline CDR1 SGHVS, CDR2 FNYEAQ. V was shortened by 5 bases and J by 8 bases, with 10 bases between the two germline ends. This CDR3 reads CASSPQGDEQFF. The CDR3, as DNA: TGTGCCAGCAGCCCGCAAGGGGATGAGCAGTTCTTC.

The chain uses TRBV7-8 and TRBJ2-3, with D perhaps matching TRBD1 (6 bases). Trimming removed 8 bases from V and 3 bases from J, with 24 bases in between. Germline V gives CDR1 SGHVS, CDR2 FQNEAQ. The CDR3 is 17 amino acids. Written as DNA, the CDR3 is TGTGCCAGCCTAAAATCAATACAGGGAAAGAGGACAGATACGCAGTATTTT. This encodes CASLKSIQGKRTDTQYF.

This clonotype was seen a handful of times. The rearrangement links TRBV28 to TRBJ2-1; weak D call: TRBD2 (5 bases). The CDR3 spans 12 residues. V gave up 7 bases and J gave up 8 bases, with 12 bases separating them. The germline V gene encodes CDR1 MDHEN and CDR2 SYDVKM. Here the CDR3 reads CASNMDSHEQFF. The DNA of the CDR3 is TGTGCCAGCAACATGGACTCTCATGAGCAGTTCTTC.

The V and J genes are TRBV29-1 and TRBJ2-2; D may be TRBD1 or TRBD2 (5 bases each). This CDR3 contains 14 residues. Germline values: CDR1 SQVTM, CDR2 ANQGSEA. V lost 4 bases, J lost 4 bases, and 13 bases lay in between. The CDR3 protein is CSVGDPGSTGELFF. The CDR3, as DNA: TGCAGCGTTGGGGACCCGGGCTCCACCGGGGAGCTGTTTTTT.

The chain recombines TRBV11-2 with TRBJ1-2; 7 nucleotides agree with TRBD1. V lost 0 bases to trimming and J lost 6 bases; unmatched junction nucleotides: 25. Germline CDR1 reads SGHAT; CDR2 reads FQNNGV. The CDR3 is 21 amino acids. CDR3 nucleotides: TGTGCCAGCAGCTTAGATCTGGTCTCCATCACTCGCCAGGGGGTTATCGATGGCTACACCTTC. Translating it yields CASSLDLVSITRQGVIDGYTF. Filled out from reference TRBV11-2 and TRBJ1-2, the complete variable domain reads EAGVAQSPRYKIIEKRQSVAFWCNPISGHATLYWYQQILGQGPKLLIQFQNNGVVDDSQLPKDRFSAERLKGVDSTLKIQPAKLEDSAVYLCASSLDLVSITRQGVIDGYTFGSGTRLTVV.

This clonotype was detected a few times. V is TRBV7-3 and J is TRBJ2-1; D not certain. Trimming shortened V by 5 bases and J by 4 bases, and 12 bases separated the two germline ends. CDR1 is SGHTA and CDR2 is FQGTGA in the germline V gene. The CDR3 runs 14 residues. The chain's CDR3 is CASSPPTGYNEQFF. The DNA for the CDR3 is TGTGCCAGCAGCCCACCTACGGGTTACAATGAGCAGTTCTTC.

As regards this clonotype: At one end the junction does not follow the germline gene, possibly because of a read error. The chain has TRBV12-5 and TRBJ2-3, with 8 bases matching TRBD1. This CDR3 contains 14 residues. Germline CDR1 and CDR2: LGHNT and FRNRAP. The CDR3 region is CASGLDRGTDTQYF. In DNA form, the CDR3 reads TGTGCTAGTGGCTTGGACAGGGGCACAGATACGCAGTATTTT.

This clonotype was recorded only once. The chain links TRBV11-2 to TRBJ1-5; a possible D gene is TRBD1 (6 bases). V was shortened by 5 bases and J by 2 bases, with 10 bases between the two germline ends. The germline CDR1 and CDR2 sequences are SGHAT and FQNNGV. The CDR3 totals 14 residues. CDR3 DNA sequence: TGTGCCAGCAGCGAATCAGGGGGCAATCAGCCCCAGCATTTT. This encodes CASSESGGNQPQHF.

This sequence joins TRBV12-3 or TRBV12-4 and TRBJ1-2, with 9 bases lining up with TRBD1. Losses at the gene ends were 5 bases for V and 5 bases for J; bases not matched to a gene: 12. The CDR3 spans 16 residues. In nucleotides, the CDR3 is TGTGCCAGCAGTCAAAGAGCCCCGGGACAGGGTTATGGCTACACCTTC. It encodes CASSQRAPGQGYGYTF.

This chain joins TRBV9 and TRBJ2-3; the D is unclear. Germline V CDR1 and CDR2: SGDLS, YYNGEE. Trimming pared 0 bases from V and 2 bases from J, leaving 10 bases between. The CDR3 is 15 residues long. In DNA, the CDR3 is TGTGCCAGCAGCGTAGATGGACGACCCACAGATACGCAGTATTTT. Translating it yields CASSVDGRPTDTQYF. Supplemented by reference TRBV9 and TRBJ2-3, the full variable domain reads DSGVTQTPKHLITATGQRVTLRCSPRSGDLSVYWYQQSLDQGLQFLIQYYNGEERAKGNILERFSAQQFPDLHSELNLSSLELGDSALYFCASSVDGRPTDTQYFGPGTRLTVL.

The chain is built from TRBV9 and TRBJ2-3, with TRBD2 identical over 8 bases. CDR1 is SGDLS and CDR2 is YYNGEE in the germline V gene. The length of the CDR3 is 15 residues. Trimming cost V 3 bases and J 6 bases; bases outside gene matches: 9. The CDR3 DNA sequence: TGTGCCAGCAGCGCACGGCCGGGGGGGATTGATACGCAGTATTTT. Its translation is CASSARPGGIDTQYF. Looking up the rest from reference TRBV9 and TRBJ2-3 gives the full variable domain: DSGVTQTPKHLITATGQRVTLRCSPRSGDLSVYWYQQSLDQGLQFLIQYYNGEERAKGNILERFSAQQFPDLHSELNLSSLELGDSALYFCASSARPGGIDTQYFGPGTRLTVL.

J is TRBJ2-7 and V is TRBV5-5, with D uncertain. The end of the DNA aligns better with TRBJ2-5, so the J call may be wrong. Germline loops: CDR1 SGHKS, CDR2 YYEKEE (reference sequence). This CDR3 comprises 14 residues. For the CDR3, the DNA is TGTGCCAGTAGGTTTGGACGTATGGGGGAGACCCAGTACTTC. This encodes CASRFGRMGETQYF.

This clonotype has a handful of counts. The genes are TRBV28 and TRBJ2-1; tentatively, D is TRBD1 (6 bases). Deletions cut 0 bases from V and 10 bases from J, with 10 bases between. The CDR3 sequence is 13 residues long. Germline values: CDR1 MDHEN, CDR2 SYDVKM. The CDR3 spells CASSLWRTAEQFF. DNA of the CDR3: TGTGCCAGCAGTTTATGGAGGACAGCAGAGCAGTTCTTC. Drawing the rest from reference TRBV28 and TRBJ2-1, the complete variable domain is DVKVTQSSRYLVKRTGEKVFLECVQDMDHENMFWYRQDPGLGLRLIYFSYDVKMKEKGDIPEGYSVSREKKERFSLILESASTNQTSMYLCASSLWRTAEQFFGPGTRLTVL.

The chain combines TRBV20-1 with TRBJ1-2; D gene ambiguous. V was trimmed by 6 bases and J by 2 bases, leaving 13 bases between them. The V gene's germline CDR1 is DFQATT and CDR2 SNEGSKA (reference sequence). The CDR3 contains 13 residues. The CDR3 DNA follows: TGCAGTGCCTCATGGGCAGCCAACTATGGCTACACCTTC. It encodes CSASWAANYGYTF.

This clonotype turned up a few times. CDR3 sequence (DNA): TGCAGTGCTAGAGATGCCGCGGGGGGCTCCTACGAGCAGTACTTC. It specifies CSARDAAGGSYEQYF. J is TRBJ2-7 and V is TRBV20-1, with 8 nucleotides matching TRBD2. V trimming: 0 bases; J trimming: 0 bases; junction bases outside the gene matches: 4. The germline V gene has CDR1 DFQATT and CDR2 SNEGSKA (reference sequence). The CDR3 spans 15 residues.

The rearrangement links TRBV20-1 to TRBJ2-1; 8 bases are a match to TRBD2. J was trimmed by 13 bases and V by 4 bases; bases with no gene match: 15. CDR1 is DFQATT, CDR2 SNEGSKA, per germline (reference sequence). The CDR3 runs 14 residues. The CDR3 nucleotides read TGCAGTGCTATCGGGACTAGGCGGAATGAGCAACAGTTCTTC. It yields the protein CSAIGTRRNEQQFF.

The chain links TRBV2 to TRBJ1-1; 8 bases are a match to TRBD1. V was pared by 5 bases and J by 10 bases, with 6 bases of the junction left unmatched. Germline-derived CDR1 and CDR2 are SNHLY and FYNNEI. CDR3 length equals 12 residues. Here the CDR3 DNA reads TGTGCCAGCAGTATGGACAGGGAGGTAGCTTTCTTT. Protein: CASSMDREVAFF.

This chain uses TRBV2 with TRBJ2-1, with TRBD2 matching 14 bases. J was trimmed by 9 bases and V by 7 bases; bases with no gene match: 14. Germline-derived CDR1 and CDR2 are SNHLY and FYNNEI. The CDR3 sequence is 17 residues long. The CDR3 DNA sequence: TGTGCCAGCAACCCAAGACTAGCGGGAGGGAACTTCACTGAGCAGTTCTTC. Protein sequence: CASNPRLAGGNFTEQFF.